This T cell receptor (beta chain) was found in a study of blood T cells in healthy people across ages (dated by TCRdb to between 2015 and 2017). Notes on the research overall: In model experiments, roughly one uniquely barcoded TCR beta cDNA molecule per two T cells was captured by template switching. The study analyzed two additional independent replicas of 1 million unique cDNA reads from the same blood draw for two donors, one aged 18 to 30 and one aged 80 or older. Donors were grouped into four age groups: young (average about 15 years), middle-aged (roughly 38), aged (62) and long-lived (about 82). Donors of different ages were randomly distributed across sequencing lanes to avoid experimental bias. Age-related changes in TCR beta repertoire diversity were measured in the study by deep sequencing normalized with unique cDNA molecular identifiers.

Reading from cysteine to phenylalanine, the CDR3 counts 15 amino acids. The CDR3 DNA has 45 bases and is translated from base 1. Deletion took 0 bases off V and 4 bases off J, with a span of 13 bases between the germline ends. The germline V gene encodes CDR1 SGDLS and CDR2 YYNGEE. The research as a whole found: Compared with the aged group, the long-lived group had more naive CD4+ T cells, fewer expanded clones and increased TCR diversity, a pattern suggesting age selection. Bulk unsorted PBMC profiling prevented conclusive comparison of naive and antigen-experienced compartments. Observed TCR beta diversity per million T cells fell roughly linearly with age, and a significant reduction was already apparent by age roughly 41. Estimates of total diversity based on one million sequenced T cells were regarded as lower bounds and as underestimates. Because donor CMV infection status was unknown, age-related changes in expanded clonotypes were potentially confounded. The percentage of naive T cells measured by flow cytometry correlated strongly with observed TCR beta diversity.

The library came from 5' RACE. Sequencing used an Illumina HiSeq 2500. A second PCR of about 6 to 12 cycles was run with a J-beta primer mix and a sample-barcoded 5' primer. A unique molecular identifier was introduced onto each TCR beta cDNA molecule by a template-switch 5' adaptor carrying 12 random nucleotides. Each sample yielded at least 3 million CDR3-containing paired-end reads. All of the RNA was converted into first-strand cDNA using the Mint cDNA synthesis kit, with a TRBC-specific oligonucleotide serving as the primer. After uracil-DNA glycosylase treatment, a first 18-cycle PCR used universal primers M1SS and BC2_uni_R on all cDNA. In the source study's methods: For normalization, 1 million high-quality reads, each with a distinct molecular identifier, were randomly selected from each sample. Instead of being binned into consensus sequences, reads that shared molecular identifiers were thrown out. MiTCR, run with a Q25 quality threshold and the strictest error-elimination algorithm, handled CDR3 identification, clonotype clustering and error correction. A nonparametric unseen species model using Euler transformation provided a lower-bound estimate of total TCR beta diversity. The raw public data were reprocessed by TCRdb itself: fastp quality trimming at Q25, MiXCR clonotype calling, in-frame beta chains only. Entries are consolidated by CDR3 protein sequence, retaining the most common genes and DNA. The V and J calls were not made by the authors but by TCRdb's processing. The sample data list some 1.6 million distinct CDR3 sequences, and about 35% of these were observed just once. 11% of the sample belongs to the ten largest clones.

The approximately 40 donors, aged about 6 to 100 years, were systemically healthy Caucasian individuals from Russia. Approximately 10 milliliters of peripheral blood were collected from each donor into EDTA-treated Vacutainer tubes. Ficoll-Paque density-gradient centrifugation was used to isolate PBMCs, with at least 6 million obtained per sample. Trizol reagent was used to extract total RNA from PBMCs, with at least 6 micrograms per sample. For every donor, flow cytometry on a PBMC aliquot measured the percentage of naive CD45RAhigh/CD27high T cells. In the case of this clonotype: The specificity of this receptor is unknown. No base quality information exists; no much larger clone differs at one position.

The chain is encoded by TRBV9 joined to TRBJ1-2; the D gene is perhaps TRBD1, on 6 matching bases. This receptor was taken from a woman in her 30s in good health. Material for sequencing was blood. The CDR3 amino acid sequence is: CASSVEGGLVYGYTF. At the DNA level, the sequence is TGTGCCAGCAGCGTAGAGGGGGGGCTCGTCTATGGCTACACCTTC.